The next 3 T cell receptor beta chains were all read from a single sample in a study of OX40 agonist ivuxolimab in advanced cancers. Sequencing used immunoSEQ multiplex PCR; TCRdb keeps in-frame clones, though not all of them. The top ten clones hold around 0.8% of a sample with approximately 68,000 clones, 85% to 90% of them seen once. The material sequenced was CD4+ or CD8+ T cells sorted from blood, taken in a trial of the OX40 agonist ivuxolimab. These receptors were collected from an adult with an advanced solid tumor such as melanoma, head and neck, liver or kidney cancer.

This clone appeared once. The rearrangement links TRBV28 to TRBJ2-5, with D perhaps TRBD1 (6 bases). The CDR3 sequence is 14 residues long. The V end lost 5 bases, the J end lost 2 bases, and 12 bases lay between the germline ends. In germline, CDR1 is MDHEN, CDR2 SYDVKM. Written as DNA, the CDR3 is TGTGCCAGCAGTACCAGGGGCCGGCAAGAGACCCAGTACTTC. Translating gives CASSTRGRQETQYF.

This chain uses TRBV11-2 with TRBJ2-1, with D possibly TRBD2 on 5 matching bases. CDR3 length: 14 amino acids. Germline CDR1 SGHAT, CDR2 FQNNGV. Trimming left V 2 bases short and J 9 bases short, with 14 bases between. The CDR3 nucleotides are TGTGCCAGCAGCTTACGGGCCGCTCGGGGTGAGCAGTTCTTC. This codes for CASSLRAARGEQFF.

Written as DNA, the CDR3 is TGTGCCAGCTCACCGCCGGGACAGGGAAGCAATCAGCCCCAGCATTTT. As protein: CASSPPGQGSNQPQHF. The gene calls are TRBV18 and TRBJ1-5, with TRBD1 matching over 9 bases. The V gene end was trimmed by 3 bases and the J gene end by 1 base; junction bases not matched to a gene: 4. The CDR3 is made up of 16 amino acids. Germline V CDR1 and CDR2: KGHSH, LQKENI.